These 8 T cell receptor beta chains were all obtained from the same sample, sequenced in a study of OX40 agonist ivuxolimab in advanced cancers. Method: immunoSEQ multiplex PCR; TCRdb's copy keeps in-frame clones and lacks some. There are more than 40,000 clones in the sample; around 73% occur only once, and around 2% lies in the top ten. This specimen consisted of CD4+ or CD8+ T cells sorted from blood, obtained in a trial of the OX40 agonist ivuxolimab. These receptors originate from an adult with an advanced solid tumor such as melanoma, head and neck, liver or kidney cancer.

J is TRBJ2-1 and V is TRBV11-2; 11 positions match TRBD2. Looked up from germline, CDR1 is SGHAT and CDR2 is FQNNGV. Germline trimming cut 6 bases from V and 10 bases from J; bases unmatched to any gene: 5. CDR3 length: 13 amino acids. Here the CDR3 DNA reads TGTGCCAGCAGACGACTAGCGGGAAAAGAGCAGTTCTTC. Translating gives CASRRLAGKEQFF.

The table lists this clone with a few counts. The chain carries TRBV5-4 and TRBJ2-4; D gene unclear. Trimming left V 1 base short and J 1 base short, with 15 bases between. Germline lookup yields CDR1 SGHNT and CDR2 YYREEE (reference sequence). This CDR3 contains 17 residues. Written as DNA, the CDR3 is TGTGCCAGCAGCTTGTCCACTACGTCGCGGGCCAAAAACATTCAGTACTTC. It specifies CASSLSTTSRAKNIQYF.

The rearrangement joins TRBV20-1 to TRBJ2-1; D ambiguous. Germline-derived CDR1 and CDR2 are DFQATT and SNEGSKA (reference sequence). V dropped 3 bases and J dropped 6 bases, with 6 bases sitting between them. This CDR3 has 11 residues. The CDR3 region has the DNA TGCAGTGCTAGGGCTTTCAATGAGCAGTTCTTC. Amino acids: CSARAFNEQFF.

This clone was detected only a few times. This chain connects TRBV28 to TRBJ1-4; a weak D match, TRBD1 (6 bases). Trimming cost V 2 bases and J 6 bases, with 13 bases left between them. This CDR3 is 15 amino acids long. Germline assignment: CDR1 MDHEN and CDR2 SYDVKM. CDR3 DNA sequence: TGTGCCAGCAGTTTAGGAGCCAGGGGCCATGAAAAACTGTTTTTT. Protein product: CASSLGARGHEKLFF.

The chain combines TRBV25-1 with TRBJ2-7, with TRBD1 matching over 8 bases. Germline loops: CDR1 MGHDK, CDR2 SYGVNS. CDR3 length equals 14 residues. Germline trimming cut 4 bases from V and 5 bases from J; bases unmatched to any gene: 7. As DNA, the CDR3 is TGTGCCAGCAGTGGTTTCGGACAGGGCAACGAGCAGTACTTC. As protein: CASSGFGQGNEQYF.

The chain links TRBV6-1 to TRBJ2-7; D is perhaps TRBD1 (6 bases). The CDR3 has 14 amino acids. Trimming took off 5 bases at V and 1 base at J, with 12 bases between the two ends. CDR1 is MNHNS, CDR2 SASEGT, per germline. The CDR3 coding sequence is TGTGCCAGCAGTCGGACAGAGGGATCCTACGAGCAGTACTTC. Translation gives CASSRTEGSYEQYF.

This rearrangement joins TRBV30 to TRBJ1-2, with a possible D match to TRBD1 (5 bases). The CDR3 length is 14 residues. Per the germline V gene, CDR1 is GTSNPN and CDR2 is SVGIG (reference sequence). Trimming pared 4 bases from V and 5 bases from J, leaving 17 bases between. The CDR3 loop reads CAWTTPGLVYGYTF. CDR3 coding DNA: TGTGCCTGGACCACGCCGGGGCTGGTATATGGCTACACCTTC. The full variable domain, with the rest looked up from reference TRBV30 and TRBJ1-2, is SQTIHQWPATLVQPVGSPLSLECTVEGTSNPNLYWYRQAAGRGLQLLFYSVGIGQISSEVPQNLSASRPQDRQFILSSKKLLLSDSGFYLCAWTTPGLVYGYTFGSGTRLTVV.

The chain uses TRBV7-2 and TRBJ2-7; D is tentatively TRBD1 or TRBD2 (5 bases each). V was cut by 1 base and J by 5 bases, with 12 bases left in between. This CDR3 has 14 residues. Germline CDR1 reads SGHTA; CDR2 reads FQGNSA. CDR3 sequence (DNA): TGTGCCAGCAGCTTAGATGACCGGGGCGACGAGCAGTACTTC. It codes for CASSLDDRGDEQYF.